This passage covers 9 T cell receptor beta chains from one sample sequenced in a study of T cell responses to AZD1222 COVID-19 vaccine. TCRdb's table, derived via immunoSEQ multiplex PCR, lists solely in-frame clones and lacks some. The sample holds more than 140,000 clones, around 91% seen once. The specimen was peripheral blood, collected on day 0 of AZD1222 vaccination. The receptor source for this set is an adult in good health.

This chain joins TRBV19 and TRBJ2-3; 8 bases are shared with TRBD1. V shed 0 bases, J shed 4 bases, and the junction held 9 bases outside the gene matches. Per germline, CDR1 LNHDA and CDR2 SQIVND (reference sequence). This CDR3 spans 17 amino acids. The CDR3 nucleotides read TGTGCCAGTAGTATAGATCGAGGGGCAGGGGGCCCAGATACGCAGTATTTT. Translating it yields CASSIDRGAGGPDTQYF. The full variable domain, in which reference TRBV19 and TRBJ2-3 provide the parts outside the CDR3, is DGGITQSPKYLFRKEGQNVTLSCEQNLNHDAMYWYRQDPGQGLRLIYYSQIVNDFQKGDIAEGYSVSREKKESFPLTVTSAQKNPTAFYLCASSIDRGAGGPDTQYFGPGTRLTVL.

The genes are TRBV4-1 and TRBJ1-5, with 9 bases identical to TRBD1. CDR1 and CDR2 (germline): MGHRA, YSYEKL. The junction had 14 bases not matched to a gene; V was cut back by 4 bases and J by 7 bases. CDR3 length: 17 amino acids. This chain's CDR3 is CASSPLGGDRARQPQHF. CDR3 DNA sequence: TGCGCCAGCAGCCCTCTCGGGGGGGACAGGGCTCGACAGCCCCAGCATTTT.

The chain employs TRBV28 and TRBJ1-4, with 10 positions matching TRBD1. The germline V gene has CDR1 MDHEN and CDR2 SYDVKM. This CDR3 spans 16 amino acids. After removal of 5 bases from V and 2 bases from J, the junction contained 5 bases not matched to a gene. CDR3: CASSRGTGETNEKLFF. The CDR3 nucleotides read TGTGCCAGCAGTAGGGGGACAGGGGAGACTAATGAAAAACTGTTTTTT.

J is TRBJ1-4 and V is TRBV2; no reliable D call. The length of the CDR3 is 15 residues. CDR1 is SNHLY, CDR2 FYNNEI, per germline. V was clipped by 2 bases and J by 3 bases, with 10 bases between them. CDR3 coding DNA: TGTGCCAGCAGTGAATCCGTAAGGGCTAATGAAAAACTGTTTTTT. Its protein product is CASSESVRANEKLFF.

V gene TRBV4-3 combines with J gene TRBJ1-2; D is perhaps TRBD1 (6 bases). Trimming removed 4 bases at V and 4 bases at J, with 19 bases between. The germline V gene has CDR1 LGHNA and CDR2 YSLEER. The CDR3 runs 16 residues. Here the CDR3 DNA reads TGCGCCAGCAGCCTCATCGGGGGGCCTTCTAGCTATGGCTACACCTTC. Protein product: CASSLIGGPSSYGYTF.

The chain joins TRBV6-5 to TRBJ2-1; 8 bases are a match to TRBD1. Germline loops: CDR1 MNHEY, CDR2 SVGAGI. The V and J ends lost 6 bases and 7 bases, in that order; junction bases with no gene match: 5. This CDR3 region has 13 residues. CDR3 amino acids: CASRPTGVNEQFF. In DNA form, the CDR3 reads TGTGCCAGCAGGCCGACAGGGGTTAATGAGCAGTTCTTC.

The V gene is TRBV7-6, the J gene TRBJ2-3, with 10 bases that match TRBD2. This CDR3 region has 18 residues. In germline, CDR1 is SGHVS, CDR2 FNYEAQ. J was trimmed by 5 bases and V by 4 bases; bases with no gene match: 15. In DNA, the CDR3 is TGTGCCAGCAGCTCCCGCCTACTTAGCGGGAGGAGGGGAGATACGCAGTATTTT. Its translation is CASSSRLLSGRRGDTQYF.

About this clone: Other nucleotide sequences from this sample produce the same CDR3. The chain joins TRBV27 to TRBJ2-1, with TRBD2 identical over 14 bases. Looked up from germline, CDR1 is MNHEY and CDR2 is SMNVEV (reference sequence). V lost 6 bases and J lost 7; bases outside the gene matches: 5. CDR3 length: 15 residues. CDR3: CASSKGLAGVNEQFF. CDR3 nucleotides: TGTGCCAGCAGCAAGGGACTAGCGGGAGTAAATGAGCAGTTCTTC.

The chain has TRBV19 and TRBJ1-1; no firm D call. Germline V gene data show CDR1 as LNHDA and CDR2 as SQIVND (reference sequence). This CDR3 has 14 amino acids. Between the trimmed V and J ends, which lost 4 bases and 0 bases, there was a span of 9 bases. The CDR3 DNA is TGTGCCAGTAGTACCCAATATATGAACACTGAAGCTTTCTTT. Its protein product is CASSTQYMNTEAFF.